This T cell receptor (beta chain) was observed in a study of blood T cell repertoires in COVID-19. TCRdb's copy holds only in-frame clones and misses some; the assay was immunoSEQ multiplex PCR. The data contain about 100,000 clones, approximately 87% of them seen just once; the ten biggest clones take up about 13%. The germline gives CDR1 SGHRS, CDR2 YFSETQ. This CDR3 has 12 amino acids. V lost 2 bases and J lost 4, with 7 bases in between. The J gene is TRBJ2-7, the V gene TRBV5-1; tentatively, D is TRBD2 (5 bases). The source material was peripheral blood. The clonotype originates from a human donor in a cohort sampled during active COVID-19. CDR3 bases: TGCGCCAGCAGCTTCGGGGTTTACGAGCAGTACTTC. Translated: CASSFGVYEQYF.